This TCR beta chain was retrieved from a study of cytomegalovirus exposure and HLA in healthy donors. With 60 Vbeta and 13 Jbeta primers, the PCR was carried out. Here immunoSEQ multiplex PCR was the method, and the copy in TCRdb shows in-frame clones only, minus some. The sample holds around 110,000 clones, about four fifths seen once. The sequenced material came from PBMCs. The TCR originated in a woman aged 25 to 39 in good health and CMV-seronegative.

The CDR3 DNA reads as TGTGCCAGCAGGCAGGGGACACAAGAGCAAGAGACCCAGTACTTC. As protein: CASRQGTQEQETQYF. The chain couples TRBV11-2 to TRBJ2-5; the D gene is possibly TRBD1 (6 bases). CDR3 length equals 15 residues. V lost 6 bases and J 2 bases, leaving 16 bases between the germline ends. In germline, CDR1 is SGHAT, CDR2 FQNNGV.